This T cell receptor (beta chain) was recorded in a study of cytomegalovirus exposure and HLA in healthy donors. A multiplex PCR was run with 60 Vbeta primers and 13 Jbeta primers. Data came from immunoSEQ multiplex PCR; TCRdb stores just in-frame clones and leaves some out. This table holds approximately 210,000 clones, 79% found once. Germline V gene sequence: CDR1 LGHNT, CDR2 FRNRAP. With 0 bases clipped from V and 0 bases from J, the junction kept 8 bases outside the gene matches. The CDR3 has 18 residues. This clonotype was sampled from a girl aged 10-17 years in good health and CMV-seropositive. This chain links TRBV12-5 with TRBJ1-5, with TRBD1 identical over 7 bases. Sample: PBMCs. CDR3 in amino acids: CASGLVRDSGYSNQPQHF. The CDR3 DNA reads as TGTGCTAGTGGTTTGGTACGGGACAGCGGGTATAGCAATCAGCCCCAGCATTTT.